This T cell receptor beta chain came from a study of blood T cell repertoires in COVID-19 (dated by TCRdb to the early 2020s). Study-level background: The collaborator samples originated in the United States, Italy and Spain and spanned the acute and convalescent phases of COVID-19. Samples came from the ongoing ImmuneRACE study (first 160 participants) plus 1,254 subjects from 6 global collaborators. Where HLA class I and class II types were available, the types were taken from metadata supplied by the sample provider, not from assay-based typing. Deeply sampled blood TCRbeta repertoires from subjects exposed to, actively infected with, or recovered from COVID-19 were included in the dataset. The material from the prospective study consisted of cDNA or gDNA derived from T cells, B-cell-depleted T cells, or PBMCs. A freely available public database, intended as a resource for researchers studying the immune response to SARS-CoV-2, is where the repertoires were released. A de-identified subject ID, COVID-19 status, age in years and sex were almost always included in the sample metadata. General conclusions and limits of the study: The amount of clinical and demographic metadata varied by source and participant and was provided uncurated.

CDR1 and CDR2 (SQVTM, ANQGSEA) derive from the germline V gene. Relative to germline, V is 4 bases shorter and J is 4 bases shorter, with 12 bases between their ends. Reading from cysteine to phenylalanine, the CDR3 counts 13 amino acids. CDR3 DNA only is kept here, 39 bases in frame from base 1. The immunoSEQ Assay, a bias-controlled multiplex PCR, was used to amplify TCRbeta CDR3 regions from genomic DNA. In the authors' own workflow: Within the assay, amplification of reference gene primers was used to estimate how many nucleated cells each sample contained. To quantify the absolute abundance of each unique TCRbeta CDR3 rearrangement, sequence reads were collapsed and filtered. Productive Simpson clonality was computed per sample as the square root of Simpson's diversity index over productive rearrangements. TCRdb limited this immuneACCESS table to in-frame rearrangements with V and J called. A share of clones is missing; checked studies link under half to unresolved V genes, and the rest is unexplained. For V, J and clone size, that table is used; D and trimming come from the DNA. Across this sample there are about 240,000 clones, with approximately 86% seen only once. The top ten hold roughly 3.1% of the sample.

With regard to this clone: This clone's antigen is unknown. The sample holds no much larger clone one base away, and base qualities are not on file.

Participants in the prospective study were enrolled through a virtual design, were aged about 18 to 90 years, and lived in about two dozen United States geographic areas. Cohort assignment in the prospective study relied on participant-reported clinical history from a screening survey and a study questionnaire. Mobile phlebotomists in the prospective study collected whole blood, serum and a nasopharyngeal or oropharyngeal swab from every participant. Participants in the prospective study had the option to provide additional blood draws and questionnaires over a roughly 2-month period. Prospective study blood samples were shipped either frozen or at room temperature before DNA extraction.

The source of this sequence is a woman aged 40-49 years with acute COVID-19. The sample taken for sequencing was PBMCs or T cells enriched from blood (not recorded which). This receptor chain uses TRBV29-1 and TRBJ2-3; TRBD1 is possibly the D segment (5 matching bases). The CDR3 region has the sequence CSVGIGASDTQYF. The nucleotide sequence is given as TGCAGCGTTGGCATTGGGGCCTCAGATACGCAGTATTTT.